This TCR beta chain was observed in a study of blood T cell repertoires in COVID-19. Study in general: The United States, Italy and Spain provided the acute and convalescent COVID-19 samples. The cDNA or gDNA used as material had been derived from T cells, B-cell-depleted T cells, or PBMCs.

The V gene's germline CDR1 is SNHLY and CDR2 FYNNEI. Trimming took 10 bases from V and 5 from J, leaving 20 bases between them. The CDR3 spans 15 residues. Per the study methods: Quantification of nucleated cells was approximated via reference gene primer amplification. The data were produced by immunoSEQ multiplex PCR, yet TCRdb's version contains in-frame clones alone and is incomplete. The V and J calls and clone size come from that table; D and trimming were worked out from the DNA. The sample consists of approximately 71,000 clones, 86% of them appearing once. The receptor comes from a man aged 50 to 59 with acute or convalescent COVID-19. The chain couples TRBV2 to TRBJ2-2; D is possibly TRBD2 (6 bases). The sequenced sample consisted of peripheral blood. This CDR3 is CATSPTRRGTGELFF. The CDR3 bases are TGTGCCACGAGTCCGACTCGGCGGGGTACCGGGGAGCTGTTTTTT. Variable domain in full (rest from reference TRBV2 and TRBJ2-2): EPEVTQTPSHQVTQMGQEVILRCVPISNHLYFYWYRQILGQKVEFLVSFYNNEISEKSEIFDDQFSVERPDGSNFTLKIRSTKLEDSAMYFCATSPTRRGTGELFFGEGSRLTVL.